The sequence of this TCR beta chain was determined in a study of siplizumab effects on memory and regulatory T cells. Measured with immunoSEQ multiplex PCR; TCRdb has only the in-frame clones, and not every one. The data contain about 97,000 clones, 80% to 95% of them singletons. The CDR3 has 15 residues. CDR1 ENHRY and CDR2 SYGVKD come from the germline V gene. J lost 5 bases, V lost 0 bases, and 4 bases had no gene match. Broader study findings: There appeared to be greater diversity in naive T cells than in memory cells, and naive T cells seemed major contributors to the alloresponse. Siplizumab significantly brought down the alloreactive sequences that trace back to unstimulated CD4+ memory cells. Solely a minor proportion of alloreactive clones could be assigned to unstimulated subsets.

As concerns this clone: Its antigen is not known.

The clonotype was recovered from a human donor in good health. The sequencing sample was made of non-Treg CD4+ T cells sorted from blood. The chain links TRBV10-3 to TRBJ2-1; 7 bases are a match to TRBD2. The CDR3 spells CAISESKSGNNEQFF. In DNA, the CDR3 is TGTGCCATCAGTGAGTCGAAAAGCGGGAACAATGAGCAGTTCTTC.